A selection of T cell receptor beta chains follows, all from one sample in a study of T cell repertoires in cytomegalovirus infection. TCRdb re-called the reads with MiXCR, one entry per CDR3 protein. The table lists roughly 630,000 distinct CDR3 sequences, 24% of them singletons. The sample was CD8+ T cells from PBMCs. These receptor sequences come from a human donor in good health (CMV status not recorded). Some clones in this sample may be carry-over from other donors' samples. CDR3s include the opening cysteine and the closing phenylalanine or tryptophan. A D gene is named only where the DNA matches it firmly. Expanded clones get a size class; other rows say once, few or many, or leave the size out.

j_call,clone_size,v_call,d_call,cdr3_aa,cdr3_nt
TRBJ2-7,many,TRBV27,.,CASSFSRSYEQYF,TGTGCCAGCAGTTTCAGTAGGAGCTACGAGCAGTACTTC
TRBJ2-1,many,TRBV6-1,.,CASSERTGYNEQFF,TGTGCCAGCAGTGAAAGGACGGGGTACAATGAGCAGTTCTTC
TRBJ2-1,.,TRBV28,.,CASISAALLANEQFF,TGTGCCAGCATCTCAGCCGCTTTATTGGCCAATGAGCAGTTCTTC
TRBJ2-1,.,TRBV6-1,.,CASSETGRNEQFF,TGTGCCAGCAGTGAGACGGGGCGGAATGAGCAGTTCTTC
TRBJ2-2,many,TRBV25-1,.,CASGPTGELFF,TGTGCCAGTGGCCCGACCGGGGAGCTGTTTTTT
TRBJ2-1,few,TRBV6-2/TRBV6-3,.,CASSYGAVSYNEQFF,TGTGCCAGCAGTTACGGTGCGGTCTCCTACAATGAGCAGTTCTTC
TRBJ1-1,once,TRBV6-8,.,CASRSGENTEAFF,TGTGCCAGCAGGTCTGGGGAGAACACTGAAGCTTTCTTT
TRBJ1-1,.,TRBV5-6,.,CASSDGRNTEAFF,TGTGCCAGCAGCGACGGACGGAACACTGAAGCTTTCTTT
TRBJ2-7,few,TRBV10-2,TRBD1,CASSEEGTEVYEQYF,TGCGCCAGCAGTGAAGAAGGGACAGAAGTCTACGAGCAGTACTTC
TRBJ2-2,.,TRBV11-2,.,CASSLRRHQGELFF,TGTGCCAGCAGCCTCCGACGCCATCAGGGCGAGCTGTTTTTT
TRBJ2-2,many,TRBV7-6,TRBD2,CASSESGVYTGELFF,TGTGCCAGCAGCGAAAGCGGGGTCTACACCGGGGAGCTGTTTTTT
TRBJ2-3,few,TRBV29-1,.,CSVEKRADTQYF,TGCAGCGTTGAGAAGCGGGCAGATACGCAGTATTTT
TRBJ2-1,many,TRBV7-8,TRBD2,CASSLIGGGSSYNEQFF,TGTGCCAGCAGCTTGATCGGCGGGGGTAGCTCCTACAATGAGCAGTTCTTC
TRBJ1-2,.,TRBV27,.,CASSTAPRYGYTF,TGTGCCAGCAGTACCGCCCCTCGGTATGGCTACACCTTC
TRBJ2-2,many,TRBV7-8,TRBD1,CASSPTWTGVPTGELFF,TGTGCCAGCAGCCCTACCTGGACAGGGGTTCCCACCGGGGAGCTGTTTTTT
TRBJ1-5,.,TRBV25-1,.,CASSDGGGPNQPQHF,TGTGCCAGCAGTGATGGGGGTGGGCCCAATCAGCCCCAGCATTTT
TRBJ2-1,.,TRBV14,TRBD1,CASSQDLMTGLNEQFF,TGTGCCAGCAGCCAAGATCTTATGACAGGGCTGAATGAGCAGTTCTTC
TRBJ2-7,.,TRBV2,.,CASVSDIYYEQCF,TGTGCCAGCGTCTCCGACATTTACTACGAGCAGTGCTTC
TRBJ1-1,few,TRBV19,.,CASNLGGGTEAFF,TGTGCCAGTAACCTCGGGGGCGGCACTGAAGCTTTCTTT
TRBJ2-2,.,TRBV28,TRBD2,CASRTLALAGVDTGELFF,TGTGCCAGCAGAACCCTCGCCCTAGCGGGGGTTGACACCGGGGAGCTGTTTTTT
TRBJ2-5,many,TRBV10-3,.,CAISEESFETQYF,TGTGCCATCAGTGAGGAAAGTTTTGAGACCCAGTACTTC
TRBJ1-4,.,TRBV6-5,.,CAGSYSNNPATNEKLFF,TGTGCCGGCAGTTACTCGAATAATCCGGCAACTAATGAAAAACTGTTTTTT
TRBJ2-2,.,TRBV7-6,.,CASSSPRARTGELFF,TGTGCCAGCAGCTCTCCTAGGGCTCGCACCGGGGAGCTGTTTTTT
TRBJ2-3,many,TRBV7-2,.,CASSLEADYPLDTQYF,TGTGCCAGCAGCTTAGAGGCGGACTACCCTTTGGATACGCAGTATTTT
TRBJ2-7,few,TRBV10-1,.,CASSVTRDLYEQYF,TGCGCCAGCAGTGTGACACGGGATCTCTACGAGCAGTACTTC
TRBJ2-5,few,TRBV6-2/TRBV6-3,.,CASSYVTAFQETQYF,TGTGCCAGCAGTTATGTAACAGCGTTCCAAGAGACCCAGTACTTC
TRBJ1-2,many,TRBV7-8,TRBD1,CASSAKGQHHYGYTF,TGTGCCAGCAGCGCAAAGGGACAGCACCACTATGGCTACACCTTC
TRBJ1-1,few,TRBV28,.,CASSLSPHIFF,TGTGCCAGCAGTTTATCTCCACACATTTTCTTT
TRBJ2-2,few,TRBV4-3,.,CASSPKSNTGELFF,TGCGCCAGCAGCCCGAAATCGAACACCGGGGAGCTGTTTTTT
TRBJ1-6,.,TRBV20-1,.,CSARDSLGRSEPLHF,TGCAGTGCTAGAGATTCTTTGGGACGGAGCGAACCCCTCCACTTT
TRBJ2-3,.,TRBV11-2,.,CASSSPGLPTVDTQYF,TGTGCCAGCAGCTCCCCGGGACTCCCAACGGTAGATACGCAGTATTTT
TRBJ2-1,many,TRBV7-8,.,CASSDEPGRGEQFF,TGTGCCAGCAGCGACGAACCGGGCCGTGGTGAGCAGTTCTTC
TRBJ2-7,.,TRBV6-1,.,CASSEFSGMGYEQYF,TGTGCCAGCAGTGAATTCTCGGGGATGGGCTACGAGCAGTACTTC
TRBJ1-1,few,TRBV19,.,CASSVRTAEAFF,TGTGCCAGTAGTGTCCGGACAGCCGAAGCTTTCTTT
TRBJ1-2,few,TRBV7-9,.,CASSSGQIFYGYTF,TGTGCCAGCAGCTCTGGACAGATCTTCTATGGCTACACCTTC
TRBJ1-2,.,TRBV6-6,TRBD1,CASSYRDRSSPDYGYTF,TGTGCCAGCAGTTATCGGGACAGATCTTCCCCAGACTATGGCTACACCTTC
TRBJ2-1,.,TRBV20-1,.,CSASPAAEQFF,TGCAGTGCTAGCCCCGCGGCTGAGCAGTTCTTC
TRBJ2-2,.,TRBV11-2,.,CASSLDHTGTGELFF,TGTGCCAGCAGCTTAGATCATACAGGGACCGGGGAGCTGTTTTTT
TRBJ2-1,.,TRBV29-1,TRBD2,CSAPFGNPGTSKGYNEQFF,TGCAGCGCTCCCTTTGGGAATCCCGGGACTAGTAAGGGGTACAATGAGCAGTTCTTC
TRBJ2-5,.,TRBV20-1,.,CSARRSRQETQYF,TGCAGTGCTAGACGGAGCAGACAAGAGACCCAGTACTTC
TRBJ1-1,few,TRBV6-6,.,CASSSDANTEAFF,TGTGCCAGCAGTTCGGATGCGAACACTGAAGCTTTCTTT
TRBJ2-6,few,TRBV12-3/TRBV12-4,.,CASSTQEAWGFVVSGANVLTF,TGTGCCAGCAGTACGCAGGAGGCATGGGGGTTTGTCGTTTCTGGGGCCAACGTCCTGACTTTC
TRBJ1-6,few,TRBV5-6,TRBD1,CASSYTGERITPLHF,TGTGCCAGCAGCTACACAGGGGAGAGGATAACACCCCTCCACTTT
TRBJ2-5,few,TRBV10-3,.,CAISEVWGGGETQYF,TGTGCCATCAGTGAGGTTTGGGGAGGCGGGGAGACCCAGTACTTC
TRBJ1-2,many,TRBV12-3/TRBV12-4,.,CASSLAPRVESYTF,TGTGCCAGCAGTTTAGCGCCCAGGGTCGAGAGCTACACCTTC
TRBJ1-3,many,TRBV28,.,CASSFPTPTASTQTSSGNTIYF,TGTGCCAGCAGTTTCCCGACGCCGACAGCCTCGACCCAAACGAGCTCTGGAAACACCATATATTTT
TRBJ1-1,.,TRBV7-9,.,CASSAKAGGWTEAFF,TGTGCCAGCAGCGCGAAAGCGGGGGGTTGGACTGAAGCTTTCTTT
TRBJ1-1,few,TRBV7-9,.,CASLGHTEAFF,TGTGCCAGCTTAGGGCACACTGAAGCTTTCTTT
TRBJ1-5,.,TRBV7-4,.,CASSPGGGKDQSQHF,TGTGCCAGCAGCCCCGGTGGAGGGAAGGATCAGTCCCAGCATTTT
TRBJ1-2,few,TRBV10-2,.,CASSESAYGYTF,TGCGCCAGCAGTGAGTCGGCTTATGGCTACACCTTC
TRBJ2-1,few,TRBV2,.,CAKGGPYNEQFF,TGTGCGAAGGGGGGGCCCTACAATGAGCAGTTCTTC